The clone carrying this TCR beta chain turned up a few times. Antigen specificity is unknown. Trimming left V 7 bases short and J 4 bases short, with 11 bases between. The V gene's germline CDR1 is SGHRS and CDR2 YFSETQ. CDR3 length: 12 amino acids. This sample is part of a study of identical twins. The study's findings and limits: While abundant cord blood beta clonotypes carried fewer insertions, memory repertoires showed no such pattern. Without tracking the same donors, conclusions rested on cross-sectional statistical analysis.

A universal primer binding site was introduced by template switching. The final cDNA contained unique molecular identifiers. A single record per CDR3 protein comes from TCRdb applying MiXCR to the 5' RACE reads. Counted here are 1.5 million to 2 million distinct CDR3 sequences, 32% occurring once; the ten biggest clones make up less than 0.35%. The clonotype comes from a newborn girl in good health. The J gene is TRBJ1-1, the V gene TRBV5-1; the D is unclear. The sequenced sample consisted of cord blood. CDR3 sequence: CASRWGLTEAFF. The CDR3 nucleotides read TGCGCCAGCCGTTGGGGTCTCACTGAAGCTTTCTTT.